Following are 4 T cell receptor beta chains from one sample sequenced in a study of T cell repertoires in cytomegalovirus infection. Their target antigens are unknown. TCRdb re-derived calls from the reads in MiXCR, one entry per CDR3 protein. The repertoire holds around 430,000 distinct CDR3 sequences, with roughly 43% as singletons. The specimen comprised cultured PBMCs, sampled from culture after CMV antigen stimulation. Receptors originate from a human donor in good health (CMV status not recorded). Some clones in this sample may be carry-over from other donors' samples.

This clonotype has more than one count but fewer than ten. This chain links TRBV15 with TRBJ1-1, with 9 bases fitting TRBD1. The CDR3 sequence is 18 residues long. Losses at the gene ends were 0 bases for V and 4 bases for J; bases not matched to a gene: 12. Per the germline V gene, CDR1 is LNHNV and CDR2 is YYDKDF (reference sequence). The CDR3 here is CATSRDLDRGSRGTEAFF. As DNA, the CDR3 is TGTGCCACCAGCAGAGATTTGGACAGGGGTTCGAGGGGCACTGAAGCTTTCTTT.

V gene TRBV7-2 combines with J gene TRBJ2-7; D may be TRBD1 (6 bases). The CDR3 is 15 residues long. Per germline, CDR1 SGHTA and CDR2 FQGNSA. The ends were cut back, 4 bases at V and 2 bases at J, with 15 bases in the middle. The CDR3 here is CASSWMRTETYEQYF. Here the CDR3 DNA reads TGTGCCAGCAGCTGGATGAGGACAGAGACCTACGAGCAGTACTTC.

The rearrangement joins TRBV5-4 to TRBJ2-1, with TRBD2 matching 7 bases. V was clipped by 5 bases and J by 9 bases; unmatched bases: 14. In germline, CDR1 is SGHNT, CDR2 YYREEE (reference sequence). There are 15 residues in the CDR3. The CDR3 DNA reads TGTGCCAGCAGTCCACAGGTCGGCGGGAGCGTTGAGCAGTTCTTC. Translation: CASSPQVGGSVEQFF.

This clonotype came up a few times. This chain links TRBV19 with TRBJ1-5, with D unclear. The germline CDR1 and CDR2 sequences are LNHDA and SQIVND (reference sequence). The CDR3 covers 16 residues. Trimming cost V 7 bases and J 11 bases, with 27 bases left between them. The CDR3 region is CASKLGYETGKAAQHF. The CDR3 DNA reads TGTGCCAGTAAATTAGGCTACGAGACTGGTAAAGCGGCCCAGCATTTT.